These 32 T cell receptor beta chains were sequenced from one sample in a study of cytomegalovirus exposure and HLA in healthy donors. A multiplex PCR was run with 60 Vbeta primers and 13 Jbeta primers. TCRdb's copy holds only in-frame clones and misses some; the assay was immunoSEQ multiplex PCR. The sample includes 90,000 to 110,000 clones, 60% to 85% of them seen just once. Sequences were obtained from PBMCs. The receptors were sampled from a male donor in good health and CMV-seronegative.

V usage is TRBV7-9 and J usage is TRBJ2-7, with 13 bases identical to TRBD2. V lost 5 bases and J lost 4; bases outside the gene matches: 5. The CDR3 loop spans 15 amino acids. Germline CDR1 is SEHNR and CDR2 is FQNEAQ (reference sequence). CDR3 amino acids: CASSHWTSGGYEQYF. DNA of the CDR3: TGTGCCAGCAGCCATTGGACTAGCGGGGGATACGAGCAGTACTTC.

The rearrangement uses TRBV5-5 and TRBJ1-1; TRBD1 matches 9 bases. The CDR3 loop spans 15 amino acids. With V trimmed by 4 bases and J by 5 bases, 9 bases remained unmatched. Germline V gene sequence: CDR1 SGHKS, CDR2 YYEKEE (reference sequence). In DNA form, the CDR3 reads TGTGCCAGCAGCACCCCACAGGGGGCTATGACTGAAGCTTTCTTT. Translating it yields CASSTPQGAMTEAFF.

The rearrangement uses TRBV4-3 and TRBJ1-2; no clear D. The CDR3 is 14 amino acids. The germline V and J ends were trimmed by 0 bases and 7 bases, with 12 bases remaining between them. CDR1 LGHNA and CDR2 YSLEER come from the germline V gene. The CDR3 DNA reads TGCGCCAGCAGCCAAGATCTGCCCGGCGGTGGCTACACCTTC. Translating gives CASSQDLPGGGYTF.

The rearrangement uses TRBV6-5 and TRBJ2-7, with D possibly matching TRBD2 (7 bases). CDR1 and CDR2 from the germline V gene are MNHEY and SVGAGI. The ends were cut back, 5 bases at V and 4 bases at J, with 18 bases in the middle. The CDR3 is 15 residues long. The CDR3 sequence is CASSTWDTGGYEQYF. CDR3 nucleotides: TGTGCCAGCAGTACCTGGGACACGGGGGGATACGAGCAGTACTTC.

The V and J genes are TRBV14 and TRBJ2-7; TRBD1 might be the D (6 bases). The ends were cut back, 1 base at V and 6 bases at J, with 10 bases in the middle. Per the germline V gene, CDR1 is SGHDN and CDR2 is FVKESK. The length of the CDR3 is 13 residues. CDR3 sequence reads: CASSQVTGTEQYF. CDR3 bases: TGTGCCAGCAGCCAAGTTACAGGGACCGAGCAGTACTTC.

V is TRBV2 and J is TRBJ2-1; weak D call: TRBD2 (6 bases). CDR1 SNHLY and CDR2 FYNNEI come from the germline V gene. Trimming stripped 8 bases from V and 6 bases from J, with 23 bases between. The CDR3 length is 16 residues. This CDR3 reads CASLTRASVGGNEQFF. The CDR3 DNA follows: TGTGCCAGCCTTACACGGGCCTCAGTCGGGGGCAATGAGCAGTTCTTC.

Regarding this clone: Relative to the germline gene, one junction end is altered; a read error may explain this. Here the CDR3 DNA reads TGTGCTAGCAGCCCCCTACAGCGGGGGGGGACCGGGGAGCTGTTTTTT. Translating gives CASSPLQRGGTGELFF. The chain links TRBV7-7 to TRBJ2-2, with 10 bases that match TRBD2. CDR3 length: 16 residues. Germline V lookup: CDR1 SSHAT, CDR2 FNYEAQ (reference sequence).

This clone turned up a few times. This chain uses TRBV7-9 with TRBJ1-4; 8 positions match TRBD1. Germline CDR1 and CDR2: SEHNR and FQNEAQ (reference sequence). The junction had 8 bases not matched to a gene; V was cut back by 0 bases and J by 5 bases. The CDR3 contains 17 residues. The CDR3 spells CASSLAPGGPLNEKLFF. CDR3 in DNA: TGTGCCAGCAGCTTAGCCCCAGGGGGCCCGTTGAATGAAAAACTGTTTTTT.

The genes are TRBV30 and TRBJ2-1; 15 positions agree with TRBD2. The CDR3 runs 17 residues. Germline V gives CDR1 GTSNPN, CDR2 SVGIG (reference sequence). V dropped 0 bases and J dropped 3; count of bases not matched to a gene: 3. CDR3 bases: TGTGCCTGGAGTGTCGGACTAGCGGGAGGGTACTACAATGAGCAGTTCTTC. It is translated as CAWSVGLAGGYYNEQFF.

This chain uses TRBV5-1 with TRBJ2-1, with D possibly TRBD1 on 6 matching bases. This CDR3 contains 15 residues. Per the germline V gene, CDR1 is SGHRS and CDR2 is YFSETQ. The V and J ends lost 2 bases and 4 bases respectively, with 13 bases between them. The CDR3, as DNA: TGCGCCAGCAGCTTAACTCTACAGGGTTACAATGAGCAGTTCTTC. Encoded protein: CASSLTLQGYNEQFF.

This clone appeared a few times. The gene calls are TRBV27 and TRBJ2-5, with D tentatively TRBD1 (6 bases). There are 13 residues in the CDR3. CDR1 is MNHEY, CDR2 SMNVEV, per germline (reference sequence). The V end lost 1 base, the J end lost 3 bases, and 6 bases lay between the germline ends. The CDR3: CASSLWDKETQYF. The CDR3 DNA reads TGTGCCAGCAGTTTATGGGACAAAGAGACCCAGTACTTC.

The chain couples TRBV10-3 to TRBJ2-3; the match to TRBD2 covers 7 bases. This CDR3 comprises 14 residues. CDR1 ENHRY and CDR2 SYGVKD come from the germline V gene. After removal of 8 bases from V and 2 bases from J, the junction contained 7 bases not matched to a gene. In nucleotides, the CDR3 is TGTGCCATCCGGGAGGACCATGCCACAGATACGCAGTATTTT. Translation gives CAIREDHATDTQYF.

The chain is built from TRBV9 and TRBJ1-3; D is ambiguous. V was trimmed by 0 bases and J by 0 bases, leaving 7 bases between them. The CDR3 consists of 15 residues. Germline V gene sequence: CDR1 SGDLS, CDR2 YYNGEE. The DNA for the CDR3 is TGTGCCAGCAGCGTAGATCATTCCTCTGGAAACACCATATATTTT. Translated: CASSVDHSSGNTIYF.

The chain carries TRBV6-6 and TRBJ2-5; 7 bases match TRBD1. CDR3 length equals 15 residues. Per the germline V gene, CDR1 is MNHNY and CDR2 is SVGAGI (reference sequence). Trimming removed 7 bases from V and 4 bases from J; junction bases left unmatched: 12. The CDR3 DNA sequence: TGTGCCAGCACCCGTAGGGGCAGGGGGACAGAGACCCAGTACTTC. The encoded protein is CASTRRGRGTETQYF.

The J gene is TRBJ2-7, the V gene TRBV5-1, with D perhaps matching TRBD1 (5 bases). The ends were cut back, 3 bases at V and 6 bases at J, with 16 bases in the middle. The CDR3 is made up of 14 amino acids. CDR1 is SGHRS, CDR2 YFSETQ, per germline. The CDR3 DNA is TGCGCCAGCAGCTGGGATCCTGGCAGGGTCGAGCAGTACTTC. Translated: CASSWDPGRVEQYF.

The chain recombines TRBV7-2 with TRBJ2-1; TRBD2 matches at 7 bases. This CDR3 spans 15 amino acids. The J segment lost 2 bases and the V segment lost 3 bases, leaving 4 bases of the junction unmatched. Germline V lookup: CDR1 SGHTA, CDR2 FQGNSA. CDR3 residues: CASSLGGRAYNEQFF. CDR3 nucleotide sequence: TGTGCCAGCAGCTTGGGGGGGAGGGCCTACAATGAGCAGTTCTTC.

This chain joins TRBV23-1 and TRBJ2-2; TRBD1 matches at 11 bases. TRBV23-1 is placed among ORFs of uncertain function. This CDR3 region has 17 residues. Trimming at V came to 2 bases and at J to 5 bases, leaving 7 bases not matched to a gene. Here the CDR3 reads CASSQPTGQGATGELFF. The CDR3 DNA reads as TGCGCCAGCAGTCAACCCACCGGACAGGGGGCTACCGGGGAGCTGTTTTTT.

This chain connects TRBV29-1 to TRBJ2-2; the D gene is possibly TRBD2 (5 bases). Germline-derived CDR1 and CDR2 are SQVTM and ANQGSEA. The CDR3 has 14 amino acids. V lost 7 bases to trimming and J lost 0 bases, with 12 bases between them. The CDR3 loop is CSANSGANTGELFF. The CDR3 coding sequence is TGCAGCGCCAACAGCGGAGCGAACACCGGGGAGCTGTTTTTT.

The V call is TRBV4-3, the J call TRBJ1-2; TRBD1 matches 11 bases. V shed 3 bases, J shed 7 bases, and the junction held 10 bases outside the gene matches. CDR1 and CDR2 from the germline V gene are LGHNA and YSLEER. The CDR3 covers 16 residues. This CDR3 is CASSHGSGTGGGGYTF. As DNA, the CDR3 is TGCGCCAGCAGCCATGGGTCCGGGACAGGGGGAGGTGGCTACACCTTC.

J is TRBJ2-7 and V is TRBV10-3; D is uncertain. The CDR3 totals 11 residues. Germline CDR1 and CDR2: ENHRY and SYGVKD. V was clipped by 8 bases and J by 2 bases, with 7 bases between them. This CDR3 reads CAIGQTYEQYF. The CDR3 DNA reads as TGTGCCATCGGCCAGACCTACGAGCAGTACTTC.

The genes are TRBV5-1 and TRBJ2-1; 15 bases match TRBD2. The germline V gene encodes CDR1 SGHRS and CDR2 YFSETQ. This CDR3 region has 16 residues. Trimming at V came to 3 bases and at J to 8 bases, leaving 6 bases not matched to a gene. The CDR3 DNA sequence: TGCGCCAGCAGCTGGACTAGCGGGAGGGCCGGCGATGAGCAGTTCTTC. Its protein is CASSWTSGRAGDEQFF. The entire variable domain, with the rest obtained from reference TRBV5-1 and TRBJ2-1, is as follows: KAGVTQTPRYLIKTRGQQVTLSCSPISGHRSVSWYQQTPGQGLQFLFEYFSETQRNKGNFPGRFSGRQFSNSRSEMNVSTLELGDSALYLCASSWTSGRAGDEQFFGPGTRLTVL.

The chain employs TRBV2 and TRBJ2-2; TRBD2 agrees at 11 bases. The CDR3 spans 16 residues. Germline loops: CDR1 SNHLY, CDR2 FYNNEI. The V and J ends lost 10 bases and 1 base, in that order; junction bases with no gene match: 8. The CDR3 loop is CATRGLAGGNTGELFF. The CDR3 DNA reads TGTGCCACCCGAGGGCTAGCGGGAGGGAACACCGGGGAGCTGTTTTTT.

This chain joins TRBV5-6 and TRBJ2-3; no clear D gene. V lost 4 bases and J lost 5, with 11 bases in between. The CDR3 has 13 amino acids. The V gene's germline CDR1 is SGHDT and CDR2 YYEEEE. For the CDR3, the DNA is TGTGCCAGCAGCCCCCAGGCCATAGATACGCAGTATTTT. Encoded protein: CASSPQAIDTQYF.

This clone was counted at least ten times. This chain links TRBV11-2 with TRBJ1-1; 7 bases fit TRBD1. The CDR3 sequence is 16 residues long. CDR1 and CDR2 (germline): SGHAT, FQNNGV. V was pared by 6 bases and J by 0 bases, with 10 bases of the junction left unmatched. CDR3 sequence: CASSSTGQDMNTEAFF. DNA of the CDR3: TGTGCCAGCAGTTCAACTGGACAGGATATGAACACTGAAGCTTTCTTT.

This clone was recorded only once. The chain couples TRBV10-3 to TRBJ2-5; D gene ambiguous. Germline V gene lookup returns CDR1 ENHRY and CDR2 SYGVKD. V dropped 2 bases and J dropped 1 base, with 5 bases sitting between them. This CDR3 region has 13 residues. In DNA, the CDR3 is TGTGCCATCAGTGAGCGCGTCCAAGAGACCCAGTACTTC. Its translation is CAISERVQETQYF.

V and J are TRBV27 and TRBJ2-7, with TRBD2 identical over 12 bases. The germline CDR1 and CDR2 sequences are MNHEY and SMNVEV (reference sequence). This CDR3 has 19 residues. V was pared by 6 bases and J by 4 bases, with 19 bases of the junction left unmatched. CDR3 nucleotide sequence: TGTGCCAGCAGCGCACGCCCGACTAGCGGGAGTCAGTTTTTGTACGAGCAGTACTTC. This encodes CASSARPTSGSQFLYEQYF.

DNA of the CDR3: TGTGCCTGGAGCGCCGGAACAGGGGACAACTATGGCTACACCTTC. Protein product: CAWSAGTGDNYGYTF. V gene TRBV30 combines with J gene TRBJ1-2; 7 bases map to TRBD1. CDR3 length: 15 residues. J lost 2 bases, V lost 3 bases, and 9 bases had no gene match. Germline V lookup: CDR1 GTSNPN, CDR2 SVGIG (reference sequence). Full variable domain (outside the CDR3, taken from reference TRBV30 and TRBJ1-2): SQTIHQWPATLVQPVGSPLSLECTVEGTSNPNLYWYRQAAGRGLQLLFYSVGIGQISSEVPQNLSASRPQDRQFILSSKKLLLSDSGFYLCAWSAGTGDNYGYTFGSGTRLTVV.

The genes are TRBV19 and TRBJ2-1; maybe TRBD2 (6 bases). Trimming stripped 5 bases from V and 5 bases from J, with 13 bases between. Germline V lookup: CDR1 LNHDA, CDR2 SQIVND (reference sequence). CDR3 length equals 14 residues. DNA of the CDR3: TGTGCCAGTAGTCCCCTTAGCGGAAACAATGAGCAGTTCTTC. This translates into CASSPLSGNNEQFF.

On this clone: The sample holds other DNA sequences that translate to the same CDR3. The chain has TRBV10-3 and TRBJ2-7, with TRBD2 matching 9 bases. Germline values: CDR1 ENHRY, CDR2 SYGVKD. The CDR3 is 13 amino acids. V dropped 7 bases and J dropped 3; count of bases not matched to a gene: 4. The CDR3 here is CAIKAGGVYEQYF. For the CDR3, the DNA is TGTGCCATCAAAGCGGGAGGCGTCTACGAGCAGTACTTC.

This chain links TRBV5-1 with TRBJ1-5; D not resolved. Per the germline V gene, CDR1 is SGHRS and CDR2 is YFSETQ. The CDR3 covers 15 residues. Trimming removed 2 bases at V and 7 bases at J, with 16 bases between. The CDR3 loop reads CASSFSFGVGQPQHF. The CDR3 DNA reads TGCGCCAGCAGCTTTTCTTTCGGGGTTGGACAGCCCCAGCATTTT.

The chain carries TRBV7-2 and TRBJ2-7, with D uncertain. V was cut by 2 bases and J by 4 bases, with 12 bases left in between. This CDR3 spans 14 amino acids. CDR1 is SGHTA and CDR2 is FQGNSA in the germline V gene. CDR3 bases: TGTGCCAGCAGCTTACTCGTCGAGAATTACGAGCAGTACTTC. This gives the protein CASSLLVENYEQYF.

The chain is built from TRBV7-2 and TRBJ1-1, with 10 bases fitting TRBD1. In germline, CDR1 is SGHTA, CDR2 FQGNSA. The length of the CDR3 is 15 residues. V was clipped by 5 bases and J by 5 bases; unmatched bases: 8. The CDR3 protein is CASSRRQGAQTEAFF. DNA for the CDR3: TGTGCCAGCAGCCGACGACAGGGGGCGCAGACTGAAGCTTTCTTT.